This passage covers 25 T cell receptor beta chains from one sample sequenced in a study of siplizumab effects on memory and regulatory T cells. Generated by immunoSEQ multiplex PCR, the TCRdb table keeps only in-frame clones and is missing some. The data show some 100,000 clones, 93% seen once. The source material was non-Treg CD4+ T cells sorted from blood. The receptors derive from a human donor in good health.

The CDR3 loop reads CASGDRGPLRNSNQPQHF. Written as DNA, the CDR3 is TGCGCCAGCGGGGACAGGGGGCCCCTTAGGAATAGCAATCAGCCCCAGCATTTT. The chain couples TRBV10-1 to TRBJ1-5, with 12 nucleotides matching TRBD1. The J segment lost 0 bases and the V segment lost 8 bases, leaving 11 bases of the junction unmatched. Germline V gene sequence: CDR1 WNHNN, CDR2 SYGVQD (reference sequence). This CDR3 region has 18 residues.

The chain is built from TRBV10-2 and TRBJ1-2, with 9 bases matching TRBD1. The CDR3 length is 16 residues. V was pared by 8 bases and J by 3 bases, with 13 bases of the junction left unmatched. From germline, CDR1 is WSHSY and CDR2 SAAADI. For the CDR3, the DNA is TGCGCCAGCGCAGGGACAGGGAGCCAGAGTGACTATGGCTACACCTTC. This translates into CASAGTGSQSDYGYTF.

This clone was recorded once. This chain joins TRBV6-1 and TRBJ1-2, with TRBD1 identical over 8 bases. Trimming at V came to 8 bases and at J to 8 bases, leaving 13 bases not matched to a gene. This CDR3 has 14 amino acids. CDR1 is MNHNS and CDR2 is SASEGT in the germline V gene. The CDR3 bases are TGTGCCAGCCGCGGTCAAGGACAGGGACAGGGCTACACCTTC. This codes for CASRGQGQGQGYTF.

The chain recombines TRBV5-1 with TRBJ2-3; 10 positions match TRBD1. Germline values: CDR1 SGHRS, CDR2 YFSETQ. V shed 4 bases, J shed 3 bases, and the junction held 8 bases outside the gene matches. The CDR3 spans 16 residues. The CDR3 spells CASSPAGTGVTDTQYF. The DNA of the CDR3 is TGCGCCAGCAGCCCGGCCGGGACAGGGGTAACAGATACGCAGTATTTT.

V and J are TRBV2 and TRBJ1-5, with unresolved D. CDR1 and CDR2 from the germline V gene are SNHLY and FYNNEI. V lost 4 bases and J 2 bases, leaving 9 bases between the germline ends. This CDR3 contains 14 residues. The CDR3 DNA sequence: TGTGCCAGCAGTGGAGGGTCAGGCAATCAGCCCCAGCATTTT. Its protein is CASSGGSGNQPQHF.

The CDR3 DNA is TGTGCCAGCAGGACAGGGTTAATATCAGATACGCAGTATTTT. It codes for CASRTGLISDTQYF. This chain links TRBV7-3 with TRBJ2-3, with 7 nucleotides matching TRBD1. The CDR3 extends over 14 amino acids. Trimming at V came to 6 bases and at J to 4 bases, leaving 7 bases not matched to a gene. Per the germline V gene, CDR1 is SGHTA and CDR2 is FQGTGA.

V gene TRBV28 combines with J gene TRBJ2-1; D gene uncertain. CDR3 length: 15 residues. CDR1 and CDR2 from the germline V gene are MDHEN and SYDVKM. V was shortened by 3 bases and J by 1 base, with 10 bases between the two germline ends. CDR3: CASSLSTISYNEQFF. The CDR3 DNA reads TGTGCCAGCAGTTTGTCAACGATATCCTACAATGAGCAGTTCTTC.

The chain links TRBV27 to TRBJ2-7, with D maybe TRBD1 (5 bases). The V gene's germline CDR1 is MNHEY and CDR2 SMNVEV (reference sequence). Trimming took 5 bases from V and 4 from J, leaving 15 bases between them. CDR3 length: 14 residues. The CDR3 DNA follows: TGTGCCAGCAGTCGATCAGGGTCACCATACGAGCAGTACTTC. Amino acid sequence: CASSRSGSPYEQYF.

V is TRBV6-6 and J is TRBJ1-3, with D maybe TRBD1 (5 bases). CDR1 and CDR2 (germline): MNHNY, SVGAGI (reference sequence). The CDR3 spans 15 residues. The germline V and J ends were trimmed by 5 bases and 2 bases, with 13 bases remaining between them. The CDR3 is CASSRAGTAGNTIYF. The DNA for the CDR3 is TGTGCCAGCAGTCGAGCAGGGACCGCTGGAAACACCATATATTTT.

The chain has TRBV9 and TRBJ2-6; a weak D match, TRBD2 (5 bases). The V end lost 0 bases, the J end lost 0 bases, and 10 bases lay between the germline ends. This CDR3 contains 17 residues. Germline V gene lookup returns CDR1 SGDLS and CDR2 YYNGEE. The CDR3 spells CASSVVFAGSGANVLTF. The CDR3 region has the DNA TGTGCCAGCAGCGTAGTTTTTGCGGGCTCTGGGGCCAACGTCCTGACTTTC.

V gene TRBV30 combines with J gene TRBJ1-2; TRBD1 matches at 7 bases. J gave up 8 bases and V 2 bases, and 11 bases lay outside the gene matches. This CDR3 has 14 residues. Per the germline V gene, CDR1 is GTSNPN and CDR2 is SVGIG (reference sequence). CDR3 nucleotides: TGTGCCTGGAGTATAGGACAGGTGATTGGGGGCTACACCTTC. As protein: CAWSIGQVIGGYTF. The complete variable domain, with remaining parts taken from reference TRBV30 and TRBJ1-2, reads SQTIHQWPATLVQPVGSPLSLECTVEGTSNPNLYWYRQAAGRGLQLLFYSVGIGQISSEVPQNLSASRPQDRQFILSSKKLLLSDSGFYLCAWSIGQVIGGYTFGSGTRLTVV.

CDR3 residues: CASSGSLTADTQYF. CDR3 bases: TGTGCCAGTAGCGGGTCTTTAACAGCAGATACGCAGTATTTT. V is TRBV10-3 and J is TRBJ2-3; 7 positions match TRBD2. Trimming removed 10 bases from V and 4 bases from J; junction bases left unmatched: 11. The CDR3 loop spans 14 amino acids. CDR1 and CDR2 (germline): ENHRY, SYGVKD.

The rearrangement joins TRBV12-5 to TRBJ2-7; 7 positions match TRBD2. Germline CDR1 is LGHNT and CDR2 is FRNRAP. The V gene end was trimmed by 2 bases and the J gene end by 6 bases; junction bases not matched to a gene: 13. CDR3 length: 16 residues. The CDR3 DNA follows: TGTGCTAGTGGTTTGCTTCCGGGACTAAGTGTTACCGAGCAGTACTTC. This codes for CASGLLPGLSVTEQYF.

This clone appeared once. The chain joins TRBV7-9 to TRBJ2-7; TRBD1 matches at 8 bases. The CDR3 spans 15 residues. V dropped 4 bases and J dropped 4; count of bases not matched to a gene: 9. Germline V lookup: CDR1 SEHNR, CDR2 FQNEAQ (reference sequence). The CDR3 loop is CASSSSGGLHYEQYF. Written as DNA, the CDR3 is TGTGCCAGCAGCTCGTCAGGGGGCCTCCATTACGAGCAGTACTTC.

V and J are TRBV7-2 and TRBJ1-5, with D uncertain. Germline V gives CDR1 SGHTA, CDR2 FQGNSA. Trimming stripped 5 bases from V and 6 bases from J, with 14 bases between. CDR3 size: 14 residues. CDR3 sequence (DNA): TGTGCCAGCAGCGAAACGGGAGGGTCTCAGCCCCAGCATTTT. Protein product: CASSETGGSQPQHF.

The chain couples TRBV5-1 to TRBJ2-1; perhaps D is TRBD1 or TRBD2 (6 bases each). The V gene lost 0 bases and the J gene lost 4 bases, with 17 bases spanning the gap. Germline V gives CDR1 SGHRS, CDR2 YFSETQ. This CDR3 region has 17 residues. The CDR3: CASSLATMGGSYNEQFF. The CDR3 bases are TGCGCCAGCAGCTTGGCCACTATGGGGGGCTCGTACAATGAGCAGTTCTTC.

The V call is TRBV5-1, the J call TRBJ2-5; D remains unclear. Trimming removed 0 bases from V and 5 bases from J, with 8 bases in between. Per germline, CDR1 SGHRS and CDR2 YFSETQ. This CDR3 region has 13 residues. This CDR3 is CASSLAVGETQYF. The CDR3 DNA reads as TGCGCCAGCAGCTTGGCAGTTGGTGAGACCCAGTACTTC.

This clone showed up just once. The rearrangement links TRBV14 to TRBJ1-1, with D perhaps TRBD1 (6 bases). V lost 4 bases and J 0 bases, leaving 12 bases between the germline ends. Germline lookup yields CDR1 SGHDN and CDR2 FVKESK. The CDR3 contains 15 residues. The CDR3 DNA follows: TGTGCCAGCAGCCCAAACAGGGCCATGAACACTGAAGCTTTCTTT. It translates to CASSPNRAMNTEAFF.

Worth noting for this clone: A read error may account for a junction end that differs from germline. The chain recombines TRBV28 with TRBJ1-3, with D unclear. The CDR3 length is 15 residues. Germline CDR1 reads MDHEN; CDR2 reads SYDVKM. CDR3 nucleotide sequence: TGTGCCAGCAGTTTGGGAGGGTTCTCTAGAAACACCATATATTTT. Its translation: CASSLGGFSRNTIYF. Variable domain in full (rest from reference TRBV28 and TRBJ1-3): DVKVTQSSRYLVKRTGEKVFLECVQDMDHENMFWYRQDPGLGLRLIYFSYDVKMKEKGDIPEGYSVSREKKERFSLILESASTNQTSMYLCASSLGGFSRNTIYFGEGSWLTVV.

The chain joins TRBV5-5 to TRBJ2-6, with 8 positions matching TRBD1. V was pared by 3 bases and J by 0 bases, with 14 bases of the junction left unmatched. The CDR3 is 20 residues long. Germline V CDR1 and CDR2: SGHKS, YYEKEE (reference sequence). The CDR3 sequence: CASSYKRPGQDSSGANVLTF. The CDR3 nucleotides read TGTGCCAGCAGCTACAAACGACCGGGACAGGATAGCTCTGGGGCCAACGTCCTGACTTTC.

The rearrangement links TRBV4-2 to TRBJ2-2; no reliable D call. The V gene's germline CDR1 is LGHNA and CDR2 YNFKEQ. The CDR3 loop spans 15 amino acids. Trimming removed 1 base at V and 7 bases at J, with 13 bases between. CDR3 region: CASSQGMQASGELFF. Written as DNA, the CDR3 is TGTGCCAGCAGCCAAGGTATGCAGGCCAGCGGGGAGCTGTTTTTT.

This clone was found once. CDR3 in amino acids: CASSLEQVGESYEQYF. The CDR3 bases are TGTGCCAGCAGCTTAGAACAGGTTGGCGAGTCCTACGAGCAGTACTTC. The chain employs TRBV7-9 and TRBJ2-7; a weak D match, TRBD1 (5 bases). The germline V gene encodes CDR1 SEHNR and CDR2 FQNEAQ (reference sequence). V lost 1 base to trimming and J lost 1 base, with 14 bases between them. This CDR3 spans 16 amino acids.

The rearrangement joins TRBV13 to TRBJ2-3; D not resolved. Germline CDR1 PRHDT, CDR2 FYEKMQ (reference sequence). Trimming pared 0 bases from V and 2 bases from J, leaving 6 bases between. CDR3 length: 14 amino acids. This CDR3 is CASSLGLTTDTQYF. CDR3 coding DNA: TGTGCCAGCAGCTTAGGTCTCACCACAGATACGCAGTATTTT.

The V gene is TRBV6-5, the J gene TRBJ2-5; the match to TRBD1 covers 7 bases. V lost 5 bases, J lost 6 bases, and 3 bases stayed unmatched. The CDR3 consists of 12 residues. CDR1 and CDR2 from the germline V gene are MNHEY and SVGAGI. The CDR3 region has the DNA TGTGCCAGCAGTCGACAGGGAAAGACCCAGTACTTC. It translates to CASSRQGKTQYF.

This clone was counted between two and nine times. This chain links TRBV2 with TRBJ2-7; the D gene is possibly TRBD1 (5 bases). Germline values: CDR1 SNHLY, CDR2 FYNNEI. V lost 4 bases, J lost 6 bases, and 13 bases lay in between. This CDR3 is 13 amino acids long. CDR3 in amino acids: CASSGTLNGEQYF. The CDR3 DNA reads TGTGCCAGCAGTGGGACATTAAACGGCGAGCAGTACTTC.